This is a list of T cell receptor beta chains from one sample in a study of T-cell memory formation after mild COVID-19. TCRdb analysed the 5' RACE reads with MiXCR anew, one entry per CDR3 protein. The sample consists of about 560,000 distinct CDR3 sequences, about 20% of them appearing once. Sequencing input: PBMCs or a T cell subset sorted from them (not recorded which). The receptor set was obtained from an adult woman who had mild COVID-19 (a few samples of this study predate the infection). Cell type and time point are not known. Each CDR3 is given with its conserved first and last residue. D genes are given only for firm matches. Clone size is not always given. Where it is, it says once, few, many or a class for expanded clones.

J | size | D | V | CDR3 | DNA
TRBJ1-2 | few | NA | TRBV7-6 | CASSLYGGGVNYGYTF | TGTGCCAGCAGCTTATATGGTGGAGGGGTCAACTATGGCTACACCTTC
TRBJ1-3 | NA | NA | TRBV29-1 | CSARTGSGNTIYF | TGCAGCGCACGGACGGGCTCTGGAAACACCATATATTTT
TRBJ2-7 | NA | TRBD1 | TRBV5-6 | CASSSPGQKSYEQYF | TGTGCCAGCAGCTCTCCGGGACAGAAATCCTACGAGCAGTACTTC
TRBJ1-3 | NA | NA | TRBV6-6 | CASSYSGVAGNTIYF | TGTGCCAGCAGTTACTCTGGGGTCGCTGGAAACACCATATATTTT
TRBJ1-3 | few | TRBD1 | TRBV7-3 | CASSHFRKPGQAHSGNTIYF | TGTGCCAGCAGCCACTTCCGAAAGCCTGGACAGGCACACTCTGGAAACACCATATATTTT
TRBJ2-1 | many | TRBD2 | TRBV6-5 | CASSYDGGGGNEQFF | TGTGCCAGCAGTTACGACGGCGGGGGGGGAAATGAGCAGTTCTTC
TRBJ2-7 | few | NA | TRBV20-1 | CSARASYEQYF | TGCAGTGCTAGGGCCAGCTACGAGCAGTACTTC
TRBJ2-6 | few | TRBD1 | TRBV5-1 | CASRPQGLSSGANVLTF | TGCGCCAGCAGACCACAGGGGTTAAGCTCTGGGGCCAACGTCCTGACTTTC
TRBJ2-1 | many | NA | TRBV7-6 | CASSLGSTGNEQFF | TGTGCCAGCAGCTTAGGGTCGACCGGGAATGAGCAGTTCTTC
TRBJ2-1 | few | NA | TRBV24-1 | CATSDLDTASYNEQFF | TGTGCCACCAGTGACCTGGACACCGCCTCCTACAATGAGCAGTTCTTC
TRBJ2-5 | few | NA | TRBV12-3/TRBV12-4 | CASSPSGPQETQYF | TGTGCCAGCAGTCCCAGCGGGCCCCAAGAGACCCAGTACTTC
TRBJ2-5 | NA | NA | TRBV2 | CASIRQGSPQETQYF | TGTGCCAGCATCCGGCAGGGAAGTCCCCAAGAGACCCAGTACTTC
TRBJ2-1 | few | NA | TRBV7-2 | CASSLGPQYNEQFF | TGTGCCAGCAGCTTAGGGCCTCAGTACAATGAGCAGTTCTTC
TRBJ2-1 | NA | TRBD2 | TRBV7-8 | CASSFLWASGRVGNEQFF | TGTGCCAGCAGCTTTCTGTGGGCTAGCGGGAGAGTTGGCAATGAGCAGTTCTTC
TRBJ2-3 | NA | TRBD2 | TRBV3-1 | CASSKTSGGSWDTQYF | TGTGCCAGCAGCAAAACTAGCGGGGGGTCCTGGGATACGCAGTATTTT
TRBJ2-7 | many | TRBD1 | TRBV4-1 | CASSQDRQGLTYEQYF | TGCGCCAGCAGCCAAGATAGACAGGGGCTAACCTACGAGCAGTACTTC
TRBJ2-7 | NA | TRBD1 | TRBV6-1 | CASSEGDRWLAYEQYF | TGTGCCAGCAGTGAAGGGGACAGGTGGCTCGCCTACGAGCAGTACTTC
TRBJ2-2 | NA | NA | TRBV4-1 | CASSQDTGPNTGELFF | TGCGCCAGCAGCCAAGACACAGGGCCGAACACCGGGGAGCTGTTTTTT
TRBJ1-4 | NA | NA | TRBV7-2 | CASSPPRLTGVINEKLFF | TGTGCCAGCAGCCCACCCAGGCTCACCGGAGTTATAAATGAAAAACTGTTTTTT
TRBJ2-7 | few | NA | TRBV5-1 | CASSPDINSYEQYF | TGCGCCAGCAGCCCGGACATAAACTCCTACGAGCAGTACTTC
TRBJ2-3 | few | NA | TRBV5-1 | CASSLGYRDAGSTDTQYF | TGCGCCAGCAGCTTGGGTTACCGGGACGCAGGAAGCACAGATACGCAGTATTTT
TRBJ2-5 | few | NA | TRBV12-3/TRBV12-4 | CASSPGEQETQYF | TGTGCCAGCAGTCCCGGGGAACAAGAGACCCAGTACTTC